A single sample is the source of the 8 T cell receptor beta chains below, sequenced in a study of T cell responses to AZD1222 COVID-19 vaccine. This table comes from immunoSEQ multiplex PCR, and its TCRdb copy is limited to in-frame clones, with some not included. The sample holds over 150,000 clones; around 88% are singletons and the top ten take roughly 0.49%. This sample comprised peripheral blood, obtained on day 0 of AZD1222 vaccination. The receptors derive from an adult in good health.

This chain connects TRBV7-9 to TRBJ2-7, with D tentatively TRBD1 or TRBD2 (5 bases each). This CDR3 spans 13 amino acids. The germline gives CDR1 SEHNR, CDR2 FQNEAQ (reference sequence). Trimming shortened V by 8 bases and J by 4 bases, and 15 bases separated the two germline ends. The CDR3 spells CASAGGTNYEQYF. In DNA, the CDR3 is TGTGCCAGCGCTGGGGGAACGAATTACGAGCAGTACTTC.

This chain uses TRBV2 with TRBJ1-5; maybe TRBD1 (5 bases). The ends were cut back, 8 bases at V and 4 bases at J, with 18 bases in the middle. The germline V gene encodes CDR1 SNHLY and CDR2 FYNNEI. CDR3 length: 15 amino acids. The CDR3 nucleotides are TGTGCCAGCGGGTTGCCGGGGGTTCAAAATCAGCCCCAGCATTTT. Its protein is CASGLPGVQNQPQHF.

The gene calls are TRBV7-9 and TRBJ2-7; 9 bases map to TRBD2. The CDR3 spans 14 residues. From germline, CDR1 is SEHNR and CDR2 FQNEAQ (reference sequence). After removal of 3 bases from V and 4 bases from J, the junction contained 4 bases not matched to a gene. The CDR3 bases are TGTGCCAGCAGCTTTAATAGCGGGGGATACGAGCAGTACTTC. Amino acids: CASSFNSGGYEQYF.

The CDR3 coding sequence is TGTGCCAGCAGGGGAGACAGGGTCGGCGGGGAGCTGTTTTTT. It yields the protein CASRGDRVGGELFF. The chain has TRBV2 and TRBJ2-2, with 7 bases identical to TRBD1. This CDR3 is 14 amino acids long. Trimming cost V 6 bases and J 7 bases; bases outside gene matches: 8. Germline lookup yields CDR1 SNHLY and CDR2 FYNNEI.

The CDR3 region is CATSLAPRGSSGANVLTF. Written as DNA, the CDR3 is TGTGCCACCAGCCTCGCACCTAGGGGCTCTAGTGGGGCCAACGTCCTGACTTTC. This chain joins TRBV24-1 and TRBJ2-6; D is possibly TRBD1 (5 bases). This CDR3 contains 18 residues. Germline CDR1 and CDR2: KGHDR and SFDVKD. V shed 7 bases and J shed 3 bases, with 21 bases lying between them.

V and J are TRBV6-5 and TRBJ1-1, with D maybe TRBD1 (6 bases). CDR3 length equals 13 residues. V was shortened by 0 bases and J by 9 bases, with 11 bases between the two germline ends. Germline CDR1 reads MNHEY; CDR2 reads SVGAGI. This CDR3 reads CASSYSGTNKAFF. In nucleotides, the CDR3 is TGTGCCAGCAGTTACTCGGGGACAAATAAAGCTTTCTTT.

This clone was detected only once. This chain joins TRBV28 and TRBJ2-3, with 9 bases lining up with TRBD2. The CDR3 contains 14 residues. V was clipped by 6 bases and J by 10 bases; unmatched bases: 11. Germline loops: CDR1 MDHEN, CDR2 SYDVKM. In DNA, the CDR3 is TGTGCCAGCAGCTTAGCGGGGGAGGGTTGGGCGCAGTATTTT. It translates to CASSLAGEGWAQYF.

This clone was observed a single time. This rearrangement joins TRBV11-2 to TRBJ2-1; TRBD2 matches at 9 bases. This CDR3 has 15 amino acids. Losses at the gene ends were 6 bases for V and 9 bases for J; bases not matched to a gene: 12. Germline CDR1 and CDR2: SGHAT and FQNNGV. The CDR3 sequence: CASRAGTSWSSEQFF. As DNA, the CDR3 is TGTGCCAGCAGGGCCGGGACTAGCTGGTCAAGTGAGCAGTTCTTC.